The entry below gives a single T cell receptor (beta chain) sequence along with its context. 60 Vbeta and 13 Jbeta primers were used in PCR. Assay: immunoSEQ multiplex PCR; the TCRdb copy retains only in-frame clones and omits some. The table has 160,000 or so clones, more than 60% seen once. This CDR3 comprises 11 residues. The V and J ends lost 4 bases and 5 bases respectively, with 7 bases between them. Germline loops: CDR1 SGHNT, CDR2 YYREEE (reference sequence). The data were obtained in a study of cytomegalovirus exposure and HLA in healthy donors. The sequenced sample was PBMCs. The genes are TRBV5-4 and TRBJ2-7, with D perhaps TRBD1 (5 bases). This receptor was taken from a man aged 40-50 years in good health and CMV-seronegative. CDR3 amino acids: CASSGANEQYF. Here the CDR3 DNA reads TGTGCCAGCAGCGGGGCTAACGAGCAGTACTTC.